A single sample gave rise to the 18 T cell receptor beta chains below, sequenced in a study of T cell responses to AZD1222 COVID-19 vaccine. Measured with immunoSEQ multiplex PCR; TCRdb has only the in-frame clones, and not every one. The table lists around 140,000 clones, around 83% of them singletons. The sample was peripheral blood, taken 28 days after the second AZD1222 dose. The receptors come from an adult who received the AZD1222 COVID-19 vaccine.

V gene TRBV3-1 (or the pseudogene TRBV3-2) combines with J gene TRBJ2-3; TRBD2 matches 7 bases. Germline CDR1 and CDR2: LGHDT and YNNKEL (reference sequence). The J segment lost 0 bases and the V segment lost 0 bases, leaving 12 bases of the junction unmatched. The CDR3 is 19 residues long. CDR3 protein: CASSQDLTGLADSTDTQYF. The DNA of the CDR3 is TGTGCCAGCAGCCAAGATTTGACGGGGCTAGCGGATAGCACAGATACGCAGTATTTT.

V is TRBV3-1 (or the pseudogene TRBV3-2) and J is TRBJ2-5, with 10 positions matching TRBD1. The trim removed 0 bases at V and 6 bases at J, leaving 4 bases unmatched. The CDR3 runs 15 residues. Germline V lookup: CDR1 LGHDT, CDR2 YNNKEL (reference sequence). The DNA for the CDR3 is TGTGCCAGCAGCCAAGATTGGACAGGGGGGAAGACCCAGTACTTC. Its protein is CASSQDWTGGKTQYF.

The V gene is TRBV5-1, the J gene TRBJ1-5, with D perhaps matching TRBD1 (6 bases). The V end was cut by 0 bases, the J end by 8 bases, with 15 bases between. The CDR3 spans 15 residues. Germline V gene sequence: CDR1 SGHRS, CDR2 YFSETQ. CDR3 amino acids: CASSLGQANYEPQHF. For the CDR3, the DNA is TGCGCCAGCAGCTTGGGACAGGCGAACTACGAGCCCCAGCATTTT.

The V and J genes are TRBV7-2 and TRBJ2-2; D uncertain. Trimming removed 1 base from V and 6 bases from J, with 6 bases in between. The CDR3 totals 13 residues. Looked up from germline, CDR1 is SGHTA and CDR2 is FQGNSA. For the CDR3, the DNA is TGTGCCAGCAGCTTAGTAGTTCCCGGGGAGCTGTTTTTT. It specifies CASSLVVPGELFF. The full variable domain, its missing parts supplied by reference TRBV7-2 and TRBJ2-2, is GAGVSQSPSNKVTEKGKDVELRCDPISGHTALYWYRQSLGQGLEFLIYFQGNSAPDKSGLPSDRFSAERTGGSVSTLTIQRTQQEDSAVYLCASSLVVPGELFFGEGSRLTVL.

This clone rates as medium-sized. The chain couples TRBV7-9 to TRBJ1-1; D uncertain. Looked up from germline, CDR1 is SEHNR and CDR2 is FQNEAQ (reference sequence). Deletions cut 1 base from V and 2 bases from J, with 11 bases between. The CDR3 consists of 15 residues. CDR3 loop: CASSLEGQLNTEAFF. CDR3 DNA sequence: TGTGCCAGCAGCTTAGAGGGTCAACTAAACACTGAAGCTTTCTTT.

This clone was detected only a few times. V gene TRBV5-4 combines with J gene TRBJ1-2; a weak D match, TRBD1 (5 bases). CDR1 SGHNT and CDR2 YYREEE come from the germline V gene (reference sequence). The ends were cut back, 4 bases at V and 5 bases at J, with 15 bases in the middle. This CDR3 region has 14 residues. CDR3 nucleotides: TGTGCCAGCAGCGCCCGGGACTACCCATATGGCTACACCTTC. Its translation is CASSARDYPYGYTF.

The gene calls are TRBV28 and TRBJ1-2, with TRBD1 matching over 7 bases. The germline gives CDR1 MDHEN, CDR2 SYDVKM. The CDR3 is made up of 14 amino acids. V trimming: 4 bases; J trimming: 7 bases; junction bases outside the gene matches: 9. The chain's CDR3 is CASSSQQGRGGYTF. In nucleotides, the CDR3 is TGTGCCAGCAGTTCCCAACAGGGGAGGGGTGGCTACACCTTC.

The chain carries TRBV7-9 and TRBJ1-6; D may be TRBD1 (5 bases). CDR1 SEHNR and CDR2 FQNEAQ come from the germline V gene (reference sequence). V was clipped by 5 bases and J by 6 bases, with 17 bases between them. The CDR3 is 16 residues long. DNA for the CDR3: TGTGCCAGCAGCCCCGGCCAGGGTACGATTAATTCACCCCTCCACTTT. Its translation: CASSPGQGTINSPLHF.

This clone has only one observation. The chain recombines TRBV28 with TRBJ1-3; TRBD1 is a possible D gene (5 bases). Trimming shortened V by 6 bases and J by 1 base, and 10 bases separated the two germline ends. CDR1 is MDHEN and CDR2 is SYDVKM in the germline V gene. The CDR3 consists of 14 residues. CDR3 protein: CASSSGSSGNTIYF. In DNA, the CDR3 is TGTGCCAGCAGCTCAGGGTCGTCTGGAAACACCATATATTTT.

CDR3 nucleotide sequence: TGTGCCAGCAGTAAAAAGGGTCCGACAGGGAACTATGGCTACACCTTC. As protein: CASSKKGPTGNYGYTF. The chain recombines TRBV21-1 with TRBJ1-2; the table's D call of TRBD1 was not tested on the DNA. TRBV21-1 is a documented pseudogene. This CDR3 region has 16 residues.

V is TRBV9 and J is TRBJ1-1; 10 bases match TRBD1. Germline-derived CDR1 and CDR2 are SGDLS and YYNGEE. Trimming took 3 bases from V and 5 from J; bases not matched to a gene: 13. The CDR3 is 17 amino acids. The CDR3 spells CASSETGGGPGHTEAFF. Written as DNA, the CDR3 is TGTGCCAGCAGCGAGACAGGGGGCGGCCCCGGGCATACTGAAGCTTTCTTT. The full variable domain, with the rest looked up from reference TRBV9 and TRBJ1-1, is DSGVTQTPKHLITATGQRVTLRCSPRSGDLSVYWYQQSLDQGLQFLIQYYNGEERAKGNILERFSAQQFPDLHSELNLSSLELGDSALYFCASSETGGGPGHTEAFFGQGTRLTVV.

The chain links TRBV13 to TRBJ2-7; 7 bases are a match to TRBD1. Per the germline V gene, CDR1 is PRHDT and CDR2 is FYEKMQ (reference sequence). V was pared by 5 bases and J by 1 base, with 2 bases of the junction left unmatched. The CDR3 covers 13 residues. The CDR3 nucleotides read TGTGCCAGCAGCCCACAGGGGTCCTACGAGCAGTACTTC. Translated: CASSPQGSYEQYF.

The chain combines TRBV24-1 with TRBJ1-1, with D possibly matching TRBD1 (6 bases). Trimming left V 8 bases short and J 0 bases short, with 15 bases between. The CDR3 length is 15 residues. Germline V CDR1 and CDR2: KGHDR, SFDVKD. CDR3 bases: TGTGCCACCACCGGGAGGCAGGGGATGAACACTGAAGCTTTCTTT. Translating gives CATTGRQGMNTEAFF.

V gene TRBV27 combines with J gene TRBJ1-5, with D possibly matching TRBD1 (6 bases). Trimming removed 2 bases at V and 5 bases at J, with 22 bases between. CDR3 length equals 18 residues. Germline CDR1 MNHEY, CDR2 SMNVEV (reference sequence). CDR3 sequence: CASSLRGGYGGWDQPQHF. CDR3 coding DNA: TGTGCCAGCAGTTTACGGGGGGGTTACGGGGGCTGGGATCAGCCCCAGCATTTT.

A single count supports this clone. The chain combines TRBV2 with TRBJ2-1, with D unresolved. Germline CDR1 reads SNHLY; CDR2 reads FYNNEI. This CDR3 is built from 14 residues. The V end was cut by 6 bases, the J end by 0 bases, with 9 bases between. CDR3: CASSSWSSYNEQFF. In DNA, the CDR3 is TGTGCCAGCAGCTCCTGGAGCTCCTACAATGAGCAGTTCTTC.

The V call is TRBV7-6, the J call TRBJ2-3; 11 bases agree with TRBD2. The CDR3 consists of 15 residues. Per germline, CDR1 SGHVS and CDR2 FNYEAQ. Trimming at V came to 8 bases and at J to 1 base, leaving 5 bases not matched to a gene. CDR3 protein: CASSILAGGTDTQYF. CDR3 nucleotides: TGTGCCAGCTCGATACTAGCGGGAGGCACAGATACGCAGTATTTT.

As for this clone: The same CDR3 arises from other DNA sequences in this sample as well. The rearrangement links TRBV2 to TRBJ1-1, with 9 bases lining up with TRBD1. With 6 bases clipped from V and 1 base from J, the junction kept 0 bases outside the gene matches. The CDR3 is made up of 13 amino acids. In germline, CDR1 is SNHLY, CDR2 FYNNEI. CDR3 sequence (DNA): TGTGCCAGCAGGACAGGGGGGAACACTGAAGCTTTCTTT. As protein: CASRTGGNTEAFF.

This chain uses TRBV19 with TRBJ1-6; 8 nucleotides line up with TRBD1. Germline CDR1 is LNHDA and CDR2 is SQIVND (reference sequence). J gave up 7 bases and V 7 bases, and 6 bases lay outside the gene matches. The CDR3 totals 14 residues. The CDR3 coding sequence is TGTGCCAGTAATCCGACAGGGGTGAATTCACCCCTCCACTTT. It translates to CASNPTGVNSPLHF. Variable domain in full (rest from reference TRBV19 and TRBJ1-6): DGGITQSPKYLFRKEGQNVTLSCEQNLNHDAMYWYRQDPGQGLRLIYYSQIVNDFQKGDIAEGYSVSREKKESFPLTVTSAQKNPTAFYLCASNPTGVNSPLHFGNGTRLTVT.